The clone carrying this T cell receptor beta chain was observed once. Germline lookup yields CDR1 LNHDA and CDR2 SQIVND (reference sequence). V lost 6 bases to trimming and J lost 3 bases; unmatched junction nucleotides: 5. The CDR3 totals 15 residues. CD4+ cell separation produced CD45RA+ naive and CD45RA-negative memory subsets. This sample was taken from a study of shared clonotypes between healthy human individuals. This table comes from immunoSEQ multiplex PCR, and its TCRdb copy is limited to in-frame clones, with some not included. The sample consists of roughly 2.2 million clones, 80% to 95% of them appearing once.

This chain joins TRBV19 and TRBJ2-3; 11 bases are shared with TRBD2. Specimen: naive CD4+ T cells from PBMCs. As to subset: CD45RA+ positively selected. The TCR comes from a man in his late teens or twenties in good health. Some clones in this sample may be carry-over from other donors' samples. CDR3 sequence (DNA): TGTGCCAGTAGAGATAGCGGGAGGGTAACAGATACGCAGTATTTT. Residues: CASRDSGRVTDTQYF.